What follows are 19 T cell receptor beta chains derived from one specimen sequenced in a study of control samples from healthy donors and cancer patients. Sequenced by immunoSEQ multiplex PCR; TCRdb stores in-frame clones only, minus some. The repertoire holds under 200,000 clones, with around 95% as singletons. The material sequenced was blood. Receptor source: a middle-aged woman in good health.

The genes are TRBV10-3 and TRBJ2-1; 9 bases are shared with TRBD1. The CDR3 is made up of 15 amino acids. Per the germline V gene, CDR1 is ENHRY and CDR2 is SYGVKD. V shed 6 bases, J shed 8 bases, and the junction held 11 bases outside the gene matches. The CDR3 here is CAISLRGTGSDEQFF. The DNA of the CDR3 is TGTGCCATCAGCCTACGCGGGACAGGGAGCGATGAGCAGTTCTTC.

The chain links TRBV18 to TRBJ1-1; TRBD1 is a possible D gene (6 bases). Trimming stripped 2 bases from V and 10 bases from J, with 20 bases between. CDR3 length equals 15 residues. CDR1 and CDR2 (germline): KGHSH, LQKENI. CDR3 nucleotides: TGTGCCAGCTCACCAGGTTTTGAGGGGGGTTTTGGAGCTTTCTTT. Protein product: CASSPGFEGGFGAFF.

This chain connects TRBV4-3 to TRBJ1-2, with a tentative D call TRBD1 (5 bases). From germline, CDR1 is LGHNA and CDR2 YSLEER. The V and J ends lost 3 bases and 4 bases respectively, with 15 bases between them. The CDR3 has 15 amino acids. CDR3 DNA: TGCGCCAGCAGCCATGGGACCGGGGGGATCTATGGCTACACCTTC. The encoded protein is CASSHGTGGIYGYTF.

The V and J genes are TRBV6-5 and TRBJ1-1; D not resolved. The CDR3 has 15 residues. Germline V gives CDR1 MNHEY, CDR2 SVGAGI. The V gene lost 7 bases and the J gene lost 1 base, with 16 bases spanning the gap. CDR3 coding DNA: TGTGCCAGCAAATATTACTGGCAGCCGAACACTGAAGCTTTCTTT. As protein: CASKYYWQPNTEAFF.

The chain uses TRBV19 and TRBJ1-1; TRBD1 aligns across 7 bases. Trimming at V came to 4 bases and at J to 4 bases, leaving 6 bases not matched to a gene. The germline gives CDR1 LNHDA, CDR2 SQIVND (reference sequence). The CDR3 runs to 14 residues. The CDR3 protein is CASSRTPGGTEAFF. The CDR3 DNA is TGTGCCAGTAGTAGAACCCCAGGGGGCACTGAAGCTTTCTTT. Based on the CDR3 plus reference TRBV19 and TRBJ1-1, the full variable domain is DGGITQSPKYLFRKEGQNVTLSCEQNLNHDAMYWYRQDPGQGLRLIYYSQIVNDFQKGDIAEGYSVSREKKESFPLTVTSAQKNPTAFYLCASSRTPGGTEAFFGQGTRLTVV.

V and J are TRBV19 and TRBJ2-3; no firm D call. The CDR3 covers 16 residues. Trimming removed 4 bases from V and 2 bases from J, with 16 bases in between. Germline CDR1 is LNHDA and CDR2 is SQIVND (reference sequence). DNA for the CDR3: TGTGCCAGTAGTACCGCTCCCCCACCCAACACAGATACGCAGTATTTT. Translation gives CASSTAPPPNTDTQYF.

The chain links TRBV12-3 or TRBV12-4 to TRBJ1-1, with TRBD1 identical over 7 bases. J lost 0 bases, V lost 6 bases, and 1 base had no gene match. The CDR3 loop spans 13 amino acids. This CDR3 reads CASRQGLNTEAFF. CDR3 bases: TGTGCCAGCAGACAGGGGCTGAACACTGAAGCTTTCTTT.

This sequence joins TRBV6-2 or TRBV6-3 and TRBJ1-3; D call uncertain. Germline V gene lookup returns CDR1 MNHEY and CDR2 SVGEGT. Trimming pared 4 bases from V and 7 bases from J, leaving 8 bases between. The CDR3 has 12 amino acids. CDR3 amino acids: CASSSLGNTIYF. The CDR3 coding sequence is TGTGCCAGCAGTTCCCTCGGGAACACCATATATTTT.

The chain employs TRBV2 and TRBJ1-1; D not resolved. Deletions cut 7 bases from V and 12 bases from J, with 21 bases between. This CDR3 region has 13 residues. CDR1 and CDR2 (germline): SNHLY, FYNNEI. The CDR3 coding sequence is TGTGCCAGCACTCCCGAGATGGGGATGTGGACTTTCTTT. Amino acids: CASTPEMGMWTFF.

V gene TRBV3-1 (or the pseudogene TRBV3-2) combines with J gene TRBJ2-7; D could derive from TRBD1 or TRBD2 (5 bases each). The CDR3 covers 14 residues. The germline gives CDR1 LGHDT, CDR2 YNNKEL (reference sequence). Between the trimmed V and J ends, which lost 1 base and 5 bases, there was a span of 12 bases. The CDR3 nucleotides read TGTGCCAGCAGCCAAGCAGGTGGGGGAAACGAGCAGTACTTC. Residues: CASSQAGGGNEQYF.

J is TRBJ1-1 and V is TRBV9; D unclear. Germline V gives CDR1 SGDLS, CDR2 YYNGEE. Trimming took 2 bases from V and 1 from J, leaving 6 bases between them. The CDR3 length is 13 residues. The CDR3 protein is CASSVGRNTEAFF. CDR3 DNA sequence: TGTGCCAGCAGCGTCGGACGGAACACTGAAGCTTTCTTT. Based on the CDR3 plus reference TRBV9 and TRBJ1-1, the full variable domain is DSGVTQTPKHLITATGQRVTLRCSPRSGDLSVYWYQQSLDQGLQFLIQYYNGEERAKGNILERFSAQQFPDLHSELNLSSLELGDSALYFCASSVGRNTEAFFGQGTRLTVV.

CDR3 DNA sequence: TGTGCCAGTAGTGCGGACAGGGGGCGCGCCGTGGGCACTGAAGCTTTCTTT. This gives the protein CASSADRGRAVGTEAFF. This chain links TRBV19 with TRBJ1-1; 11 positions match TRBD1. Germline CDR1 is LNHDA and CDR2 is SQIVND (reference sequence). Losses at the gene ends were 5 bases for V and 4 bases for J; bases not matched to a gene: 12. The CDR3 sequence is 17 residues long.

The chain combines TRBV9 with TRBJ1-1; D perhaps matches TRBD1 (5 bases). Trimming cost V 3 bases and J 2 bases, with 11 bases left between them. This CDR3 has 14 amino acids. Germline V gives CDR1 SGDLS, CDR2 YYNGEE. The CDR3 nucleotides are TGTGCCAGCAGCGAAGGGGTGATCAACACTGAAGCTTTCTTT. Protein sequence: CASSEGVINTEAFF.

The chain joins TRBV6-6 to TRBJ2-5; TRBD2 matches at 13 bases. Germline values: CDR1 MNHNY, CDR2 SVGAGI (reference sequence). V lost 6 bases and J lost 1; bases outside the gene matches: 5. This CDR3 comprises 16 residues. The CDR3 DNA reads as TGTGCCAGCAGCACTAGCGGGGGGGTTGGCCAAGAGACCCAGTACTTC. Its translation is CASSTSGGVGQETQYF.

This rearrangement joins TRBV9 to TRBJ2-5; a weak D match, TRBD1 (6 bases). This CDR3 spans 16 amino acids. V was pared by 0 bases and J by 0 bases, with 12 bases between. Germline V gene sequence: CDR1 SGDLS, CDR2 YYNGEE. CDR3 nucleotide sequence: TGTGCCAGCAGCGTAGGGACAACAGGGTACCAAGAGACCCAGTACTTC. Residues: CASSVGTTGYQETQYF.

V usage is TRBV7-2 and J usage is TRBJ2-5, with 11 bases aligning to TRBD2. This CDR3 is built from 15 residues. Germline CDR1 is SGHTA and CDR2 is FQGNSA. V gave up 0 bases and J gave up 4 bases; unmatched junction bases: 1. DNA of the CDR3: TGTGCCAGCAGCTTAGCCGGGACTAGCGGAGAGACCCAGTACTTC. Translated, it gives CASSLAGTSGETQYF.

This clone was counted a single time. The chain couples TRBV7-2 to TRBJ2-7; D call uncertain. With 7 bases removed from V and 0 bases from J, the gap between germline ends came to 4 bases. The germline V gene encodes CDR1 SGHTA and CDR2 FQGNSA. This CDR3 is built from 11 residues. CDR3 DNA sequence: TGTGCCAGCACGAGCTCCTACGAGCAGTACTTC. Its protein product is CASTSSYEQYF. The whole variable domain, filled in from reference TRBV7-2 and TRBJ2-7, reads GAGVSQSPSNKVTEKGKDVELRCDPISGHTALYWYRQSLGQGLEFLIYFQGNSAPDKSGLPSDRFSAERTGGSVSTLTIQRTQQEDSAVYLCASTSSYEQYFGPGTRLTVT.

CDR3 DNA: TGTGCCAGTAGTATAGGAATAGCGGGGGCATACAATGAGCAGTTCTTC. Residues: CASSIGIAGAYNEQFF. The chain links TRBV19 to TRBJ2-1, with TRBD2 matching 9 bases. The CDR3 sequence is 16 residues long. The V segment lost 1 base and the J segment 4 bases; nucleotides outside the gene matches: 5. Germline V CDR1 and CDR2: LNHDA, SQIVND (reference sequence).

J is TRBJ2-5 and V is TRBV5-1, with 12 positions matching TRBD2. CDR1 is SGHRS and CDR2 is YFSETQ in the germline V gene. CDR3 size: 18 residues. Germline trimming cut 4 bases from V and 4 bases from J; bases unmatched to any gene: 14. The CDR3, as DNA: TGCGCCAGCAGCGGCCGACTAGCGGGAGTACAAGGGCGAGAGACCCAGTACTTC. It yields the protein CASSGRLAGVQGRETQYF.